This T cell receptor (beta chain) appears in the sequencing data of a study of T cell repertoires in cytomegalovirus infection (dated by TCRdb to between 2019 and 2020). Describing the broader study: Alongside well-studied HLA-B-restricted epitopes, the peptide stimulations were aimed at recently identified HLA-C-restricted CMV epitopes, whose presentation resists viral immunomodulation. Donor HLA type was relevant to the analysis, as public TCR beta signatures indicated carriage of CMV infection together with the matching HLA type.

From its cysteine to its phenylalanine, the CDR3 spans 17 amino acids. The read is trimmed to its CDR3 DNA, 51 bases read in frame from base 1. As encoded in the germline V gene, CDR1 is SGHDT while CDR2 is YYEEEE. V is cut back by 5 bases and J by 4 bases, with 12 bases in the junction unmatched. As for this clonotype: No cognate antigen has been identified for it. Per-nucleotide qualities are absent, and no much larger clonotype sits a single base away.

Data came from an Illumina HiSeq 1500. TCRdb applied fastp at Q25 and MiXCR to the public reads, then kept only in-frame beta chains. Rows matching on CDR3 protein sequence are summarized as one entry with the most common DNA and genes. The sample includes about 700,000 distinct CDR3 sequences, with about 30% observed a single time. The top ten hold around a sixth of the sample. Here is what the overall study found, with its caveats: In both this cohort and an independent roughly 360-donor cohort, the cumulative frequency of public TCR beta family members distinguished carriers of CMV infection plus the relevant HLA type. The ex vivo response was dominated by HLA-C-restricted CMV-specific TCR beta clonotypes, which also provided the single most frequent clonotype in two of eight donors.

The treatment or condition label on this specimen signifies: in vitro stimulation with specific CMV peptide epitopes to enrich CMV-specific T cells. The chain is made from TRBV5-6 and TRBJ1-6; 7 bases in the middle match TRBD1. This TCR came from a human donor in good health (CMV status not recorded). Some clones in this sample may be carry-over from other donors' samples. This material consisted of cultured PBMCs, taken from culture after CMV antigen stimulation. The nucleotide sequence is TGTGCCAGCAGGCGGAGGCGACAGGGAGATTATAATTCACCCCTCCACTTT. It translates to CASRRRRQGDYNSPLHF.